The rows below give T cell receptor beta chains drawn from one sample of a study of spatial heterogeneity in lung cancer. TCRdb itself ran the 5' RACE reads through MiXCR, one entry per CDR3 protein. Of about 6,800 distinct CDR3 sequences in the sample, roughly an eighth were seen once. The sample here was lung tumor tissue, taken at surgery. These receptors were obtained from a male donor with early-stage non-small cell lung cancer. Each CDR3 is given with its conserved first and last residue. D genes are given only for firm matches. Not all rows give a size; the values are once, few, many and, for expanded clones, a class.

J gene	D gene	clone size	V gene	CDR3 protein	CDR3 DNA
TRBJ2-1	TRBD2	.	TRBV5-4	CASSLGLAATEQFF	TGTGCCAGCAGCTTGGGACTAGCAGCCACTGAGCAGTTCTTC
TRBJ2-4	.	.	TRBV5-6	CASSSRAGGNIQYF	TGTGCCAGCAGCTCGAGGGCCGGTGGAAACATTCAGTACTTC
TRBJ1-1	.	medium-sized	TRBV11-2	CASSFDTNTEAFF	TGTGCCAGCAGCTTCGACACGAACACTGAAGCTTTCTTT
TRBJ2-7	.	.	TRBV20-1	CSASKDSTARQYF	TGCAGTGCTAGTAAGGACAGCACGGCAAGGCAGTACTTC
TRBJ2-3	.	many	TRBV20-1	CSARESWTDTQYF	TGCAGTGCTAGAGAGAGTTGGACAGATACGCAGTATTTT
TRBJ1-1	.	.	TRBV24-1	CATSERAGTEAFF	TGTGCCACCAGTGAGAGGGCGGGCACTGAAGCTTTCTTT
TRBJ2-2	.	.	TRBV3-1	CASSQDGQRYTGELFF	TGTGCCAGCAGCCAAGATGGACAGAGGTACACCGGGGAGCTGTTTTTT
TRBJ2-3	.	many	TRBV21-1	CASSKGIWRGGTDTQYF	TGTGCCAGCAGCAAAGGAATTTGGAGGGGTGGGACAGATACGCAGTATTTT
TRBJ1-6	TRBD1	medium-sized	TRBV18	CASSQGRQGADNSPLHF	TGTGCCAGCTCACAGGGACGACAGGGGGCCGATAATTCACCCCTCCACTTT
TRBJ2-2	.	medium-sized	TRBV9	CASSERLNTGELFF	TGTGCCAGCAGCGAGAGACTGAACACCGGGGAGCTGTTTTTT